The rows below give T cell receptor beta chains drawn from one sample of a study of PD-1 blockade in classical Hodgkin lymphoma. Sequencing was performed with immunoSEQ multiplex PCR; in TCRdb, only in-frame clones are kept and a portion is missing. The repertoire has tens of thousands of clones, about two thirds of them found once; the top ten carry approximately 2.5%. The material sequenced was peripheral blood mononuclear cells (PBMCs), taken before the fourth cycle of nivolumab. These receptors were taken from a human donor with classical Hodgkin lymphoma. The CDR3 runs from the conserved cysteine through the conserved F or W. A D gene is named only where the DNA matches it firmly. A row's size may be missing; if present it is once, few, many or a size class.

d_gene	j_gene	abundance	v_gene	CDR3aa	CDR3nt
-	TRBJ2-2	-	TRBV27	CASSNQGTNTGELFF	TGTGCCAGCAGTAATCAGGGGACGAACACCGGGGAGCTGTTTTTT
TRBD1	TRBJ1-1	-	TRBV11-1	CASSRSTGGTEAFF	TGTGCCAGCAGTCGATCAACAGGGGGCACTGAAGCTTTCTTT
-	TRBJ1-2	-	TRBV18	CASSPAGGQNYGYTF	TGTGCCAGCTCACCCGCCGGGGGACAAAACTATGGCTACACCTTC
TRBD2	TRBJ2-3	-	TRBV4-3	CASSQGAAGGKPFSDTQYF	TGCGCCAGCAGCCAAGGGGCAGCGGGGGGTAAACCTTTCTCAGATACGCAGTATTTT
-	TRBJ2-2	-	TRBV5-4	CASSLDGPGKGELFF	TGTGCCAGCAGCTTGGATGGCCCCGGGAAGGGGGAGCTGTTTTTT
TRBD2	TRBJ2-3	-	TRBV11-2	CASSRFPSSGGATDTQYF	TGTGCCAGCAGCCGATTCCCTTCTAGCGGGGGGGCGACAGATACGCAGTATTTT
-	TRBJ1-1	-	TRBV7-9	CASSSLRGGTEAFF	TGTGCCAGCAGCTCCCTTAGGGGAGGGACCGAAGCTTTCTTT
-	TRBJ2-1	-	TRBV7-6	CASSLAGTYNEQFF	TGTGCCAGCAGCTTAGCCGGGACCTACAATGAGCAGTTCTTC
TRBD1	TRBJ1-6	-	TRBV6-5	CASRLSGQAISPLHF	TGTGCCAGCAGACTGTCGGGACAGGCGATTTCACCCCTCCACTTT
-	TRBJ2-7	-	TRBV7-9	CASSQDWSAGASIYEQYF	TGTGCCAGCAGCCAAGATTGGAGCGCGGGGGCCTCAATCTACGAGCAGTACTTC
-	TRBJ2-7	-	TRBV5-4	CASSSRKGSGYEQYF	TGTGCCAGCAGCTCGAGGAAGGGGTCGGGCTACGAGCAGTACTTC
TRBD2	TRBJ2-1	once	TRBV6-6	CATGAGGPYNEQFF	TGTGCCACTGGAGCGGGGGGCCCTTACAATGAGCAGTTCTTC
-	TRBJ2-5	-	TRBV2	CASSEAAGFQETQYF	TGTGCCAGCAGTGAAGCGGCAGGTTTCCAAGAGACCCAGTACTTC
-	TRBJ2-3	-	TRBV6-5	CASSFGDTQYF	TGTGCCAGCAGTTTTGGGGATACGCAGTATTTT
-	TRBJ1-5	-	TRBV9	CASSVAGGNQPQHF	TGTGCCAGCAGCGTAGCAGGGGGCAATCAGCCCCAGCATTTT
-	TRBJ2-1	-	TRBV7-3	CASSLGGSIEQFF	TGTGCCAGCAGCTTGGGGGGTTCAATCGAGCAGTTCTTC
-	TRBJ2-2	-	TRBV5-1	CASSLEGDTNTGELFF	TGCGCCAGCAGTTTGGAGGGCGATACGAACACCGGGGAGCTGTTTTTT
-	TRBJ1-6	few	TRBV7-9	CASSLASSDNSPLHF	TGTGCCAGCAGCTTAGCTTCAAGTGATAATTCACCCCTCCACTTT
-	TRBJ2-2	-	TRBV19	CASSWSSGNTGELFF	TGTGCCAGTAGTTGGTCTAGTGGAAACACCGGGGAGCTGTTTTTT
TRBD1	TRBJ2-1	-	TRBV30	CAWSPWDRGNEQFF	TGTGCCTGGAGTCCCTGGGACAGGGGCAATGAGCAGTTCTTC
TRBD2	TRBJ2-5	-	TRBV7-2	CASSLGGLAGGQETQYF	TGTGCCAGCAGCTTAGGGGGCCTAGCGGGGGGGCAAGAGACCCAGTACTTC
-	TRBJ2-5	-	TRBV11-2	CASSRTTGIQETQYF	TGTGCCAGCAGCCGAACAACTGGGATACAAGAGACCCAGTACTTC